Shown below are 18 T cell receptor beta chains from a single sample sequenced in a study of T cell repertoires in cytomegalovirus infection. MiXCR was run by TCRdb on the reads, yielding one entry per CDR3 protein. The sample shows approximately 490,000 distinct CDR3 sequences, 11% of them seen only once. Sequencing used PBMCs. These receptor sequences come from a human donor in good health (CMV status not recorded). Some clones in this sample may be carry-over from other donors' samples.

This clonotype was seen at least ten times. The V call is TRBV5-4, the J call TRBJ2-3, with 8 bases matching TRBD2. This CDR3 spans 16 amino acids. V trimming: 1 base; J trimming: 0 bases; junction bases outside the gene matches: 4. Per germline, CDR1 SGHNT and CDR2 YYREEE (reference sequence). This CDR3 is CASSLPAGASTDTQYF. CDR3 coding DNA: TGTGCCAGCAGCTTGCCAGCGGGGGCTAGCACAGATACGCAGTATTTT.

The table lists this clonotype with a count of one. The chain links TRBV7-2 to TRBJ2-6, with D uncertain. Germline V CDR1 and CDR2: SGHTA, FQGNSA. CDR3 length equals 16 residues. V was shortened by 8 bases and J by 0 bases, with 14 bases between the two germline ends. This CDR3 is CASGAGPDSGANVLTF. CDR3 in DNA: TGTGCCAGCGGTGCCGGGCCCGACTCTGGGGCCAACGTCCTGACTTTC.

The chain uses TRBV27 and TRBJ2-2; D perhaps matches TRBD2 (6 bases). Trimming pared 0 bases from V and 6 bases from J, leaving 17 bases between. Germline V lookup: CDR1 MNHEY, CDR2 SMNVEV (reference sequence). This CDR3 contains 17 residues. CDR3 nucleotide sequence: TGTGCCAGCAGTTTATCGATCGGGAGTTTGGACGCCGGGGAGCTGTTTTTT. It codes for CASSLSIGSLDAGELFF.

This clonotype was found many times. J is TRBJ1-1 and V is TRBV15; 7 nucleotides match TRBD1. J gave up 11 bases and V 5 bases, and 8 bases lay outside the gene matches. CDR1 is LNHNV, CDR2 YYDKDF, per germline (reference sequence). This CDR3 has 12 amino acids. CDR3 sequence (DNA): TGTGCCACCAGCTTAGGGGGCTTGAGCGCTTTCTTT. It encodes CATSLGGLSAFF.

The genes are TRBV15 and TRBJ1-6, with D hard to call. This CDR3 comprises 15 residues. CDR1 is LNHNV, CDR2 YYDKDF, per germline (reference sequence). Trimming shortened V by 1 base and J by 8 bases, and 12 bases separated the two germline ends. The CDR3 loop reads CATSRVPGVDSPLHF. In DNA, the CDR3 is TGTGCCACCAGCAGAGTCCCGGGAGTGGATTCACCCCTCCACTTT.

This clonotype was found a few times. The rearrangement joins TRBV6-5 to TRBJ2-7, with a tentative D call TRBD1 (6 bases). This CDR3 comprises 13 residues. The V gene lost 2 bases and the J gene lost 6 bases, with 11 bases spanning the gap. In germline, CDR1 is MNHEY, CDR2 SVGAGI. The CDR3 sequence is CASSYLQGGEQYF. As DNA, the CDR3 is TGTGCCAGCAGTTACCTACAGGGCGGCGAGCAGTACTTC.

This chain joins TRBV10-3 and TRBJ2-1; D tentatively fits TRBD1 or TRBD2 (7 bases each). Looked up from germline, CDR1 is ENHRY and CDR2 is SYGVKD. CDR3 length equals 16 residues. Deletions cut 0 bases from V and 14 bases from J, with 23 bases between. CDR3 coding DNA: TGTGCCATCAGTGAGTCCCCAGGGGGGGGCGCTTCGTCCGAGTTCTTC. Amino acids: CAISESPGGGASSEFF.

The V and J genes are TRBV4-1 and TRBJ2-2, with 7 bases identical to TRBD2. The ends lost 3 bases at V and 6 bases at J; junction bases unmatched: 10. The CDR3 is made up of 16 amino acids. Germline CDR1 reads MGHRA; CDR2 reads YSYEKL. CDR3 loop: CASSHLGAGVAGELFF. Written as DNA, the CDR3 is TGCGCCAGCAGCCACCTCGGGGCGGGGGTCGCCGGGGAGCTGTTTTTT.

The sample holds many counts of this clonotype. CDR3 amino acids: CAIRGSGRGNEQFF. The CDR3 nucleotides read TGTGCCATCAGGGGGTCGGGAAGGGGAAATGAGCAGTTCTTC. This chain uses TRBV12-3 or TRBV12-4 with TRBJ2-1, with 7 bases identical to TRBD1. The CDR3 covers 14 residues. Trimming cost V 10 bases and J 7 bases; bases outside gene matches: 13.

This clonotype was counted at least ten times. CDR3 sequence reads: CASSLPSSYEQYF. The CDR3 bases are TGTGCCAGCAGTTTACCCTCCTCCTACGAGCAGTACTTC. V is TRBV12-3 or TRBV12-4 and J is TRBJ2-7; D is uncertain. The germline V and J ends were trimmed by 2 bases and 0 bases, with 5 bases remaining between them. The CDR3 extends over 13 amino acids.

The chain has TRBV5-6 and TRBJ1-1; D is perhaps TRBD1 (5 bases). Trimming pared 1 base from V and 7 bases from J, leaving 11 bases between. Germline lookup yields CDR1 SGHDT and CDR2 YYEEEE. This CDR3 spans 13 amino acids. The CDR3 spells CASSLINQGEAFF. The DNA for the CDR3 is TGTGCCAGCAGCTTGATAAACCAGGGTGAAGCTTTCTTT.

About this clonotype: This may come from a read error, since a much larger clone is one base off. The gene calls are TRBV5-5 and TRBJ2-7; 7 bases fit TRBD1. The CDR3 extends over 14 amino acids. CDR1 is SGHKS, CDR2 YYEKEE, per germline (reference sequence). Trimming cost V 5 bases and J 2 bases; bases outside gene matches: 7. The CDR3 spells CASRGRGSPYEQYF. CDR3 nucleotides: TGTGCCAGCAGGGGCAGGGGGTCCCCCTACGAGCAGTACTTC. Full variable domain (rest looked up from reference TRBV5-5 and TRBJ2-7): DAGVTQSPTHLIKTRGQQVTLRCSPISGHKSVSWYQQVLGQGPQFIFQYYEKEERGRGNFPDRFSARQFPNYSSELNVNALLLGDSALYLCASRGRGSPYEQYFGPGTRLTVT.

The chain couples TRBV27 to TRBJ2-5; TRBD2 might be the D (5 bases). Germline values: CDR1 MNHEY, CDR2 SMNVEV (reference sequence). The length of the CDR3 is 14 residues. Trimming pared 6 bases from V and 1 base from J, leaving 12 bases between. The CDR3 coding sequence is TGTGCCAGCAGGTTAGCCGGGATCCAAGAGACCCAGTACTTC. It codes for CASRLAGIQETQYF.

This clonotype has at least ten counts. The V call is TRBV5-4, the J call TRBJ2-2; D not resolved. The CDR3 runs to 15 residues. The V end was cut by 2 bases, the J end by 3 bases, with 11 bases between. Germline CDR1 reads SGHNT; CDR2 reads YYREEE (reference sequence). CDR3 in amino acids: CASSLISPYTGELFF. The CDR3 bases are TGTGCCAGCAGCTTAATTAGCCCCTACACCGGGGAGCTGTTTTTT. Using reference TRBV5-4 and TRBJ2-2 for the parts outside the CDR3, the full variable domain is ETGVTQSPTHLIKTRGQQVTLRCSSQSGHNTVSWYQQALGQGPQFIFQYYREEENGRGNFPPRFSGLQFPNYSSELNVNALELDDSALYLCASSLISPYTGELFFGEGSRLTVL.

This sequence joins TRBV3-1 and TRBJ1-6, with a tentative D call TRBD1 (6 bases). The CDR3 runs to 15 residues. V shed 1 base and J shed 9 bases, with 13 bases lying between them. Germline V CDR1 and CDR2: LGHDT, YNNKEL (reference sequence). The CDR3 loop reads CASSQGGAKGSPLHF. The CDR3 DNA reads as TGTGCCAGCAGCCAAGGGGGGGCGAAGGGTTCACCCCTCCACTTT.

This clonotype was picked up a small number of times. The chain has TRBV20-1 and TRBJ2-7; TRBD1 matches 9 bases. Trimming cost V 6 bases and J 2 bases; bases outside gene matches: 8. The germline gives CDR1 DFQATT, CDR2 SNEGSKA (reference sequence). This CDR3 comprises 14 residues. As DNA, the CDR3 is TGCAGTGCCCTATCGACAGGGGGAACCTACGAGCAGTACTTC. This sequence encodes CSALSTGGTYEQYF.

This clonotype was seen at least ten times. CDR3 sequence reads: CASSSTRGSGTSSYEQYF. The CDR3 DNA reads as TGTGCCAGTAGTTCAACTAGGGGTAGCGGGACCTCTTCCTACGAGCAGTACTTC. V is TRBV19 and J is TRBJ2-7, with TRBD2 matching over 8 bases. The germline V gene encodes CDR1 LNHDA and CDR2 SQIVND (reference sequence). The CDR3 extends over 18 amino acids. V lost 5 bases to trimming and J lost 1 base; unmatched junction nucleotides: 16.

There are many counts of this clonotype. V is TRBV24-1 and J is TRBJ2-1, with D perhaps assigned TRBD1 or TRBD2 (6 bases each). The V end lost 6 bases, the J end lost 5 bases, and 13 bases lay between the germline ends. This CDR3 is built from 14 residues. The germline V gene has CDR1 KGHDR and CDR2 SFDVKD. This CDR3 reads CATSPEGGNNEQFF. Written as DNA, the CDR3 is TGTGCCACCAGTCCGGAGGGGGGTAACAATGAGCAGTTCTTC.